Presented here are 7 T cell receptor beta chains from one specimen sequenced in a study of long-term antiretroviral therapy in people with HIV. At survey level, the immunoSEQ assay was run in its v3.0 version. Using immunoSEQ multiplex PCR, the repertoire was profiled, and TCRdb retains in-frame clones only, with some absent. Here the sample spans fewer than 35,000 clones, 70% to 90% being singletons. The sequences come from unsorted PBMCs, collected 3 years after starting antiretroviral therapy. The source of these receptors is a man aged 35-49 years with HIV.

The chain is built from TRBV11-2 and TRBJ1-6; D is ambiguous. CDR3 length: 14 residues. V lost 5 bases and J 5 bases, leaving 10 bases between the germline ends. Germline CDR1 is SGHAT and CDR2 is FQNNGV. The CDR3 protein is CASSRYGDNSPLHF. CDR3 nucleotide sequence: TGTGCCAGCAGCCGGTACGGAGATAATTCACCCCTCCACTTT.

This clone has only one observation. The V gene is TRBV2, the J gene TRBJ2-7, with 9 bases aligning to TRBD2. J gave up 0 bases and V 6 bases, and 6 bases lay outside the gene matches. CDR1 is SNHLY and CDR2 is FYNNEI in the germline V gene. There are 15 residues in the CDR3. The CDR3 loop is CASSELAGNSYEQYF. CDR3 bases: TGTGCCAGCAGCGAACTAGCGGGTAACTCCTACGAGCAGTACTTC.

The genes are TRBV13 and TRBJ2-7, with TRBD2 identical over 10 bases. The CDR3 spans 13 residues. V was pared by 4 bases and J by 12 bases, with 9 bases of the junction left unmatched. Germline lookup yields CDR1 PRHDT and CDR2 FYEKMQ (reference sequence). The CDR3 sequence: CASSSKTSGVRYF. CDR3 bases: TGTGCCAGCAGCTCCAAAACTAGCGGGGTACGGTACTTC.

The CDR3 DNA reads as TGTGCCAGCAGTTACGGTCGACCTATTAAGGAAGAGACCCAGTACTTC. Protein sequence: CASSYGRPIKEETQYF. The chain joins TRBV6-5 to TRBJ2-5; D gene uncertain. Germline V CDR1 and CDR2: MNHEY, SVGAGI. Deletions cut 2 bases from V and 3 bases from J, with 16 bases between. The CDR3 runs 16 residues.

The genes are TRBV6-5 and TRBJ1-1, with a tentative D call TRBD1 (5 bases). V shed 2 bases and J shed 10 bases, with 20 bases lying between them. CDR1 is MNHEY and CDR2 is SVGAGI in the germline V gene. The CDR3 consists of 15 residues. CDR3 loop: CASSYGPRDPISAFF. In DNA form, the CDR3 reads TGTGCCAGCAGTTACGGGCCAAGGGACCCCATCTCAGCTTTCTTT.

This clone was observed a few times. The same CDR3 arises from other DNA sequences in this sample as well. The CDR3 here is CASSLPGVYEQYF. The CDR3 DNA sequence: TGTGCCAGCAGCTTACCCGGGGTCTACGAGCAGTACTTC. The chain joins TRBV11-2 to TRBJ2-7; a possible D gene is TRBD2 (5 bases). Germline CDR1 SGHAT, CDR2 FQNNGV. Trimming left V 2 bases short and J 3 bases short, with 8 bases between. The CDR3 contains 13 residues.

The rearrangement links TRBV25-1 to TRBJ2-1; D uncertain. Trimming stripped 10 bases from V and 9 bases from J, with 13 bases between. This CDR3 comprises 11 residues. Per the germline V gene, CDR1 is MGHDK and CDR2 is SYGVNS. The CDR3 DNA reads TGTGCCAACCTAAGATGTGCTGAGCAGTTCTTC. Translating it yields CANLRCAEQFF.